This T cell receptor beta chain was recovered during a study of blood T cell repertoires in COVID-19. The overall study: Material from acute and convalescent COVID-19 was sourced from the United States, Italy and Spain. PBMCs, B-cell-depleted T cells, or T cells were the source of the cDNA or gDNA that made up the material.

In the source study's methods: Estimated nucleated cell counts came from reference gene primer amplification. Using immunoSEQ multiplex PCR, the repertoire was profiled, and TCRdb retains in-frame clones only, with some absent. For V, J and clone size, that table is used; D and trimming come from the DNA. The repertoire consists of some 150,000 clones, with roughly 75% occurring once and the leading ten covering 5% to 6.5%. For recovered donors of Cohort 3, there were two negative PCRs, clearance, or symptom resolution. V lost 6 bases to trimming and J lost 3 bases; unmatched junction nucleotides: 7. This CDR3 has 14 amino acids. Germline CDR1 SQVTM, CDR2 ANQGSEA.

The chain combines TRBV29-1 with TRBJ2-7; TRBD1 agrees at 11 bases. What was sequenced was PBMCs or T cells enriched from blood (not recorded which). The sequence came from a woman aged 45-59 years who had recovered from COVID-19. CDR3 nucleotides: TGCAGCGTCTCGGACAGGGGGCGCGTCTACGAGCAGTACTTC. Translated, it gives CSVSDRGRVYEQYF.